One sample yielded the 30 T cell receptor beta chains listed below, sequenced in a study of identical twins. TCRdb itself ran the 5' RACE reads through MiXCR, one entry per CDR3 protein. This table has 350,000 to 500,000 distinct CDR3 sequences, about a fifth appearing once. The sample comprised naive T cells sorted from blood. The receptors come from a man aged 50 to 59 in good health.

Only a few counts were recorded for this clonotype. V is TRBV4-3 and J is TRBJ2-1; D uncertain. The germline V gene encodes CDR1 LGHNA and CDR2 YSLEER. This CDR3 has 14 residues. Trimming cost V 1 base and J 2 bases, with 6 bases left between them. As DNA, the CDR3 is TGCGCCAGCAGCCAAGGGTTTACCTACAATGAGCAGTTCTTC. Encoded protein: CASSQGFTYNEQFF.

This clonotype has just a few counts. The J gene is TRBJ1-1, the V gene TRBV10-3; possible D gene TRBD1, 5 bases. CDR1 ENHRY and CDR2 SYGVKD come from the germline V gene. V lost 3 bases and J lost 4, with 12 bases in between. This CDR3 has 14 amino acids. The chain's CDR3 is CAISDQQAVTEAFF. In DNA, the CDR3 is TGTGCCATCAGTGATCAACAGGCGGTCACTGAAGCTTTCTTT.

This sequence joins TRBV7-9 and TRBJ2-7, with 7 nucleotides matching TRBD1. Per germline, CDR1 SEHNR and CDR2 FQNEAQ (reference sequence). V was pared by 2 bases and J by 1 base, with 11 bases of the junction left unmatched. The CDR3 is made up of 17 amino acids. The CDR3 spells CASSLLLGQSFSYEQYF. CDR3 DNA: TGTGCCAGCAGCTTACTTCTGGGACAGAGCTTTTCCTACGAGCAGTACTTC.

The rearrangement links TRBV18 to TRBJ2-1; 9 nucleotides line up with TRBD1. V lost 4 bases and J lost 4; bases outside the gene matches: 2. The CDR3 consists of 14 residues. Germline V CDR1 and CDR2: KGHSH, LQKENI. CDR3 residues: CASSLQGAYNEQFF. The CDR3 DNA is TGTGCCAGCTCACTACAGGGGGCGTACAATGAGCAGTTCTTC.

CDR3 nucleotides: TGTGCCAGCAGTGTCGAGCGGAACACAGATACGCAGTATTTT. It codes for CASSVERNTDTQYF. This chain joins TRBV6-1 and TRBJ2-3, with D possibly matching TRBD2 (5 bases). Trimming took off 4 bases at V and 2 bases at J, with 10 bases between the two ends. Germline CDR1 reads MNHNS; CDR2 reads SASEGT. The CDR3 runs to 14 residues.

In this sample, this clonotype turned up many times. The genes are TRBV29-1 and TRBJ2-1; D is tentatively TRBD1 or TRBD2 (5 bases each). The CDR3 extends over 10 amino acids. Trimming removed 7 bases from V and 12 bases from J, with 13 bases in between. The germline CDR1 and CDR2 sequences are SQVTM and ANQGSEA. This CDR3 reads CSARGEGQFF. The CDR3 DNA follows: TGCAGCGCGAGAGGGGAAGGGCAGTTCTTC.

With respect to this clonotype: The junction shows a germline mismatch at one end, possibly a read error. The rearrangement joins TRBV20-1 to TRBJ2-6; a possible D gene is TRBD2 (5 bases). This CDR3 comprises 15 residues. Per the germline V gene, CDR1 is DFQATT and CDR2 is SNEGSKA (reference sequence). The CDR3 region has the DNA TGCAATGCTAAACTACTAGACTCTGGGGCCAACGTCCTGACTTTC. Translating it yields CNAKLLDSGANVLTF.

This clonotype has at least ten counts. The rearrangement joins TRBV12-3 or TRBV12-4 to TRBJ2-5, with D maybe TRBD2 (5 bases). The ends were cut back, 6 bases at V and 2 bases at J, with 16 bases in the middle. The CDR3 is 15 residues long. CDR3 sequence (DNA): TGTGCCAGCAGCTCTAGCACCTTCGTACAAGAGACCCAGTACTTC. It is translated as CASSSSTFVQETQYF.

Only a few counts were recorded for this clonotype. The chain joins TRBV29-1 to TRBJ2-7, with 9 bases matching TRBD1. The CDR3 sequence is 13 residues long. CDR1 and CDR2 (germline): SQVTM, ANQGSEA. J gave up 0 bases and V 7 bases, and 4 bases lay outside the gene matches. Here the CDR3 reads CSARTGVSYEQYF. The CDR3, as DNA: TGCAGCGCCCGGACAGGGGTCTCCTACGAGCAGTACTTC.

This clonotype was counted between two and nine times. The gene calls are TRBV11-2 and TRBJ2-5, with a tentative D call TRBD2 (7 bases). This CDR3 is 16 amino acids long. Trimming removed 1 base from V and 5 bases from J, with 17 bases in between. From germline, CDR1 is SGHAT and CDR2 FQNNGV. The CDR3 DNA reads TGTGCCAGCAGCTTAGGGCCGGGGGGCATCGGTGAGACCCAGTACTTC. Translation: CASSLGPGGIGETQYF.

The chain links TRBV6-5 to TRBJ2-5; 11 bases are a match to TRBD2. With 6 bases clipped from V and 5 bases from J, the junction kept 8 bases outside the gene matches. Germline V CDR1 and CDR2: MNHEY, SVGAGI. CDR3 size: 15 residues. CDR3 region: CASSYGLAGGETQYF. The CDR3 region has the DNA TGTGCCAGCAGCTACGGGCTAGCGGGAGGCGAGACCCAGTACTTC.

The chain is built from TRBV4-2 and TRBJ2-2; D might be TRBD1 or TRBD2, each matching 6 bases. Germline CDR1 and CDR2: LGHNA and YNFKEQ. CDR3 length: 15 residues. Trimming pared 3 bases from V and 2 bases from J, leaving 10 bases between. CDR3 loop: CASSQEGHNTGELFF. CDR3 nucleotide sequence: TGTGCCAGCAGCCAGGAGGGACACAACACCGGGGAGCTGTTTTTT.

In its sample, this clonotype was seen a few times. The chain uses TRBV11-2 and TRBJ1-1; a weak D match, TRBD1 (6 bases). In germline, CDR1 is SGHAT, CDR2 FQNNGV. Trimming stripped 6 bases from V and 4 bases from J, with 15 bases between. There are 14 residues in the CDR3. Here the CDR3 reads CASSRLGGGTEAFF. Written as DNA, the CDR3 is TGTGCCAGCAGTCGCCTAGGGGGAGGCACTGAAGCTTTCTTT.

This clonotype was seen repeatedly, ten times or more. V usage is TRBV10-3 and J usage is TRBJ2-7; 10 positions match TRBD1. The V and J ends lost 0 bases and 5 bases, in that order; junction bases with no gene match: 4. CDR1 is ENHRY and CDR2 is SYGVKD in the germline V gene. The CDR3 runs 15 residues. The CDR3 protein is CAISESGTGDHEQYF. DNA for the CDR3: TGTGCCATCAGTGAGTCAGGGACAGGGGACCACGAGCAGTACTTC.

The chain uses TRBV7-3 and TRBJ1-2; D is unclear. Looked up from germline, CDR1 is SGHTA and CDR2 is FQGTGA. With 5 bases removed from V and 4 bases from J, the gap between germline ends came to 11 bases. The CDR3 is 13 amino acids. CDR3 sequence (DNA): TGTGCCAGCAGCCCAGGCCGAGGCTATGGCTACACCTTC. Translation: CASSPGRGYGYTF.

The chain uses TRBV29-1 and TRBJ2-5; D may be TRBD1 (6 bases). Trimming cost V 5 bases and J 2 bases, with 12 bases left between them. This CDR3 region has 13 residues. Germline lookup yields CDR1 SQVTM and CDR2 ANQGSEA. Here the CDR3 DNA reads TGCAGCGTTCGCAGGGGCCAGCAAGAGACCCAGTACTTC. Protein: CSVRRGQQETQYF. Together with reference TRBV29-1 and TRBJ2-5, the CDR3 gives the full variable domain: SAVISQKPSRDICQRGTSLTIQCQVDSQVTMMFWYRQQPGQSLTLIATANQGSEATYESGFVIDKFPISRPNLTFSTLTVSNMSPEDSSIYLCSVRRGQQETQYFGPGTRLLVL.

V gene TRBV5-1 combines with J gene TRBJ2-5; 10 nucleotides match TRBD2. Trimming at V came to 4 bases and at J to 5 bases, leaving 14 bases not matched to a gene. The CDR3 extends over 17 amino acids. The germline gives CDR1 SGHRS, CDR2 YFSETQ. The CDR3 DNA is TGCGCCAGCAGCCGCGGGGCTAGCGGGAGTATGGAGGAGACCCAGTACTTC. The encoded protein is CASSRGASGSMEETQYF.

The table lists this clonotype with a count of one. The V gene is TRBV20-1, the J gene TRBJ1-4; D perhaps matches TRBD1 (5 bases). CDR1 is DFQATT and CDR2 is SNEGSKA in the germline V gene (reference sequence). The CDR3 extends over 13 amino acids. V was clipped by 6 bases and J by 7 bases, with 15 bases between them. The CDR3 reads CSARSRGLEKLFF. CDR3 bases: TGCAGTGCCAGGAGTAGGGGACTTGAAAAACTGTTTTTT.

This clonotype was detected many times. V is TRBV4-2 and J is TRBJ2-1; TRBD2 might be the D (7 bases). The V and J ends lost 1 base and 4 bases respectively, with 17 bases between them. Germline loops: CDR1 LGHNA, CDR2 YNFKEQ. This CDR3 comprises 17 residues. The CDR3 coding sequence is TGTGCCAGCAGCCAAGTGGGGAGGGGGGCCTTTTACAATGAGCAGTTCTTC. Translated: CASSQVGRGAFYNEQFF.

The rearrangement joins TRBV27 to TRBJ2-7; perhaps D is TRBD1 or TRBD2 (5 bases each). The CDR3 runs to 15 residues. V lost 6 bases to trimming and J lost 3 bases, with 18 bases between them. Germline loops: CDR1 MNHEY, CDR2 SMNVEV (reference sequence). CDR3 region: CASSTIGAGIYEQYF. CDR3 nucleotide sequence: TGTGCCAGCAGCACTATTGGGGCCGGGATCTACGAGCAGTACTTC.

This clonotype was seen ten or more times. The chain couples TRBV29-1 to TRBJ2-7; weak D call: TRBD2 (5 bases). CDR3 length: 12 amino acids. V was trimmed by 4 bases and J by 3 bases, leaving 10 bases between them. Germline lookup yields CDR1 SQVTM and CDR2 ANQGSEA. CDR3 DNA: TGCAGCGTTGCTAGCCATCACTACGAGCAGTACTTC. It translates to CSVASHHYEQYF.

Points on this clonotype: Possible read error: a much larger clone is one base away. This chain links TRBV12-3 or TRBV12-4 with TRBJ1-2; possible D gene TRBD1, 6 bases. The CDR3 sequence is 13 residues long. In DNA form, the CDR3 reads TGTGCCTCCCGTGGGATCGGGGGCGATGGCTACCCCTTC. Amino acids: CASRGIGGDGYPF.

This clonotype came up many times. The chain couples TRBV7-9 to TRBJ2-1; TRBD2 matches 9 bases. The CDR3 loop spans 16 amino acids. Germline trimming cut 5 bases from V and 5 bases from J; bases unmatched to any gene: 10. Germline CDR1 SEHNR, CDR2 FQNEAQ (reference sequence). The CDR3 DNA sequence: TGTGCCAGCAGCCCCCAACGGCTAGCGGGGAACAATGAGCAGTTCTTC. Its translation: CASSPQRLAGNNEQFF.

J is TRBJ2-1 and V is TRBV5-1; no clear D gene. V was clipped by 0 bases and J by 0 bases, with 7 bases between them. Germline loops: CDR1 SGHRS, CDR2 YFSETQ. The CDR3 consists of 15 residues. CDR3 in amino acids: CASSLVRSSYNEQFF. The CDR3 DNA reads TGCGCCAGCAGCTTGGTGCGGAGCTCCTACAATGAGCAGTTCTTC.

The chain joins TRBV11-2 to TRBJ2-7; either TRBD1 or TRBD2 may fit D (6 bases each). V shed 0 bases and J shed 6 bases, with 15 bases lying between them. This CDR3 is built from 15 residues. The germline V gene encodes CDR1 SGHAT and CDR2 FQNNGV. Here the CDR3 reads CASSLDLQGRTEQYF. DNA of the CDR3: TGTGCCAGCAGCTTAGATCTCCAGGGGAGGACCGAGCAGTACTTC.

This clonotype has ten or more counts. This chain joins TRBV5-1 and TRBJ2-3, with a weak D call TRBD1 (6 bases). The V gene's germline CDR1 is SGHRS and CDR2 YFSETQ. The CDR3 is 14 amino acids. Between the trimmed V and J ends, which lost 0 bases and 6 bases, there was a span of 11 bases. The CDR3 loop is CASSLDRATDTQYF. The CDR3 DNA reads as TGCGCCAGCAGCTTGGACAGGGCGACGGATACGCAGTATTTT.

The sample holds a few counts of this clonotype. V usage is TRBV20-1 and J usage is TRBJ2-1; TRBD2 matches at 8 bases. Germline CDR1 DFQATT, CDR2 SNEGSKA (reference sequence). This CDR3 comprises 14 residues. With V trimmed by 6 bases and J by 2 bases, 6 bases remained unmatched. This CDR3 is CSASSGSAYNEQFF. CDR3 nucleotide sequence: TGCAGTGCCTCTAGCGGGTCGGCCTACAATGAGCAGTTCTTC.

The chain couples TRBV7-8 to TRBJ2-3, with TRBD2 matching 7 bases. Germline loops: CDR1 SGHVS, CDR2 FQNEAQ. The J segment lost 1 base and the V segment lost 2 bases, leaving 9 bases of the junction unmatched. This CDR3 is 17 amino acids long. CDR3 sequence (DNA): TGTGCCAGCAGCTTACCTAAAGGGAGGGAGGGCACAGATACGCAGTATTTT. Residues: CASSLPKGREGTDTQYF.

This clonotype showed up just a few times. This sequence joins TRBV7-2 and TRBJ2-1; TRBD1 or TRBD2 may be the D gene (5 bases each). Per the germline V gene, CDR1 is SGHTA and CDR2 is FQGNSA. There are 17 residues in the CDR3. V was trimmed by 1 base and J by 0 bases, leaving 13 bases between them. CDR3: CASSLVGAPSSYNEQFF. In DNA form, the CDR3 reads TGTGCCAGCAGCTTAGTCGGGGCGCCGAGCTCCTACAATGAGCAGTTCTTC.

The chain combines TRBV10-1 with TRBJ2-7; D gene ambiguous. The V gene's germline CDR1 is WNHNN and CDR2 SYGVQD (reference sequence). The CDR3 consists of 15 residues. Trimming removed 7 bases from V and 2 bases from J, with 18 bases in between. CDR3 amino acids: CASTIISTPPYEQYF. CDR3 in DNA: TGCGCCAGCACCATCATCTCCACCCCACCCTACGAGCAGTACTTC.